This TCR beta chain is drawn from a study of T cells in Graves' hyperthyroidism and ophthalmopathy. This clonotype was picked up a small number of times. RNA transcripts gave rise to amplified TCR beta CDR3 regions. TCR CDR3 underwent first-round RT-PCR with the HTBI primer set. MiXCR was run by TCRdb on the multiplex PCR reads, yielding one entry per CDR3 protein. The table records some 370,000 distinct CDR3 sequences, 11% to 15% of them present only once. Sequencing used blood. This receptor was obtained from a man aged 45 to 65 with Graves' ophthalmopathy.

The CDR3 coding sequence is TGTGCCAGCAGCTCAACCCGACAGGGGTCAAAGCCCCAGCATTTT. Translated, it gives CASSSTRQGSKPQHF. V is TRBV7-3 and J is TRBJ1-5; 8 bases fit TRBD1. The germline gives CDR1 SGHTA, CDR2 FQGTGA. This CDR3 comprises 15 residues. V gave up 4 bases and J gave up 8 bases; unmatched junction bases: 10.